One sample yielded the 3 T cell receptor beta chains listed below, sequenced in a study of T cells in Graves' hyperthyroidism and ophthalmopathy. The TCR beta CDR3 regions underwent amplification using RNA transcripts as the source. HTBI primers were employed in a first-round RT-PCR of the TCR CDR3. TCRdb recomputed calls from the multiplex PCR reads with MiXCR, one row per CDR3 protein. The table includes a few hundred thousand distinct CDR3 sequences, around 46% detected once. The sequenced material came from peripheral blood or thyroid tissue (not recorded which). The receptors come from a woman aged 18-35 years with Graves' hyperthyroidism.

At least ten counts were recorded for this clonotype. V gene TRBV7-3 combines with J gene TRBJ2-5, with D possibly TRBD1 on 5 matching bases. The germline V gene has CDR1 SGHTA and CDR2 FQGTGA. The germline V and J ends were trimmed by 0 bases and 12 bases, with 14 bases remaining between them. The CDR3 is 13 residues long. The CDR3 DNA sequence: TGTGCCAGCAGCTTAACTGGTCAGGGTTCCGAGTACTTC. It codes for CASSLTGQGSEYF.

The chain uses TRBV5-1 and TRBJ1-1; D is perhaps TRBD1 (5 bases). The CDR3 consists of 13 residues. The V gene's germline CDR1 is SGHRS and CDR2 YFSETQ. The germline V and J ends were trimmed by 3 bases and 4 bases, with 10 bases remaining between them. CDR3 residues: CASSSMGRTEAFF. The CDR3 nucleotides read TGCGCCAGCAGCTCCATGGGGCGCACTGAAGCTTTCTTT.

This clonotype came up many times. The chain employs TRBV7-2 and TRBJ2-2; tentatively, D is TRBD2 (5 bases). The ends were cut back, 6 bases at V and 6 bases at J, with 17 bases in the middle. CDR1 is SGHTA and CDR2 is FQGNSA in the germline V gene. The CDR3 loop spans 15 amino acids. The CDR3 DNA reads as TGTGCCAGCAGACGCGGACTGGAAGTGGCCGGGGAGCTGTTTTTT. Protein: CASRRGLEVAGELFF. The full variable domain, its missing parts supplied by reference TRBV7-2 and TRBJ2-2, is GAGVSQSPSNKVTEKGKDVELRCDPISGHTALYWYRQSLGQGLEFLIYFQGNSAPDKSGLPSDRFSAERTGGSVSTLTIQRTQQEDSAVYLCASRRGLEVAGELFFGEGSRLTVL.